This is a list of T cell receptor beta chains from one sample in a study of blood T cell repertoires in COVID-19. Some clones are missing from TCRdb's copy, which holds only in-frame ones; the method was immunoSEQ multiplex PCR. The sample shows roughly 330,000 clones, 87% of them seen only once. The sample consisted of PBMCs or T cells enriched from blood (not recorded which). Every receptor here comes from a woman in her twenties or thirties who had recovered from COVID-19. CDR3s include the opening cysteine and the closing phenylalanine or tryptophan. D genes are given only for firm matches. For some rows the clone size is stated as once, few or many, or as a class when expanded; others skip it.

CDR3aa: CASSPPLAGANVLTF
CDR3nt: TGTGCCAGCAGCCCCCCGCTAGCTGGGGCCAACGTCCTGACTTTC
v_gene: TRBV5-6
d_gene: .
abundance: .
j_gene: TRBJ2-6

CDR3aa: CASSSSPQYGYTF
CDR3nt: TGTGCCAGCAGCTCCTCCCCCCAGTACGGCTACACCTTC
v_gene: TRBV7-2
d_gene: .
abundance: .
j_gene: TRBJ1-2

CDR3aa: CASSSLGQGGNQPQHF
CDR3nt: TGTGCCAGTAGTTCCCTGGGACAGGGAGGAAATCAGCCCCAGCATTTT
v_gene: TRBV19
d_gene: TRBD1
abundance: .
j_gene: TRBJ1-5

CDR3aa: CASSSVNYRPANTGELFF
CDR3nt: TGTGCCAGCAGCTCGGTAAATTACAGGCCCGCGAACACCGGGGAGCTGTTTTTT
v_gene: TRBV7-6
d_gene: .
abundance: .
j_gene: TRBJ2-2

CDR3aa: CASSRDSEETQYF
CDR3nt: TGTGCCAGTAGTAGGGACAGTGAAGAGACCCAGTACTTC
v_gene: TRBV19
d_gene: TRBD1
abundance: .
j_gene: TRBJ2-5

CDR3aa: CASSVEGDTEAFF
CDR3nt: TGTGCCAGCAGTGTAGAGGGTGACACTGAAGCTTTCTTT
v_gene: TRBV6-4
d_gene: .
abundance: few
j_gene: TRBJ1-1

CDR3aa: CASSSANRGDYGYTF
CDR3nt: TGTGCCAGCAGTTCGGCGAACAGGGGCGACTATGGCTACACCTTC
v_gene: TRBV25-1
d_gene: TRBD1
abundance: few
j_gene: TRBJ1-2

CDR3aa: CASSRSAGVTEAFF
CDR3nt: TGTGCCAGCAGCCGTTCGGCAGGGGTTACTGAAGCTTTCTTT
v_gene: TRBV11-2
d_gene: .
abundance: .
j_gene: TRBJ1-1

CDR3aa: CASSQGSQGARETQYF
CDR3nt: TGTGCCAGCAGCCAAGGGAGTCAAGGGGCGCGGGAGACCCAGTACTTC
v_gene: TRBV3-1/TRBV3-2
d_gene: .
abundance: .
j_gene: TRBJ2-5

CDR3aa: CASSISHRGHTDTQYF
CDR3nt: TGTGCCAGTAGTATATCCCATAGGGGGCACACAGATACGCAGTATTTT
v_gene: TRBV19
d_gene: TRBD1
abundance: .
j_gene: TRBJ2-3

CDR3aa: CATSRDHRESNYGYTF
CDR3nt: TGTGCCACCAGCAGAGATCACAGGGAATCTAACTATGGCTACACCTTC
v_gene: TRBV15
d_gene: .
abundance: .
j_gene: TRBJ1-2

CDR3aa: CASSHGQWEKLFF
CDR3nt: TGTGCCAGCAGCCATGGACAGTGGGAAAAACTGTTTTTT
v_gene: TRBV3-1/TRBV3-2
d_gene: .
abundance: .
j_gene: TRBJ1-4

CDR3aa: CASSVERGTEAFF
CDR3nt: TGTGCCAGCAGCGTAGAGAGAGGCACTGAAGCTTTCTTT
v_gene: TRBV9
d_gene: .
abundance: once
j_gene: TRBJ1-1

CDR3aa: CASSFRQGDTGELFF
CDR3nt: TGCGCCAGCAGCTTTAGGCAGGGGGACACCGGGGAGCTGTTTTTT
v_gene: TRBV5-1
d_gene: TRBD1
abundance: .
j_gene: TRBJ2-2

CDR3aa: CASSYSGGGAGELFF
CDR3nt: TGTGCCAGCAGTTACTCCGGCGGGGGTGCCGGGGAGCTGTTTTTT
v_gene: TRBV6-2/TRBV6-3
d_gene: TRBD2
abundance: .
j_gene: TRBJ2-2

CDR3aa: CAISESRGEDGELFF
CDR3nt: TGTGCCATCAGTGAGTCTAGAGGGGAGGACGGGGAGCTGTTTTTT
v_gene: TRBV10-3
d_gene: .
abundance: .
j_gene: TRBJ2-2

CDR3aa: CASSSSFTNQPQHF
CDR3nt: TGTGCCAGTAGTTCAAGCTTCACGAATCAGCCCCAGCATTTT
v_gene: TRBV19
d_gene: .
abundance: once
j_gene: TRBJ1-5

CDR3aa: CASSDRSRKAKNIQYF
CDR3nt: TGTGCCAGCAGCGACCGGAGTAGGAAGGCCAAAAACATTCAGTACTTC
v_gene: TRBV11-3
d_gene: .
abundance: .
j_gene: TRBJ2-4

CDR3aa: CSVVEEGAYEQYF
CDR3nt: TGCAGCGTTGTTGAGGAGGGGGCGTACGAGCAGTACTTC
v_gene: TRBV29-1
d_gene: .
abundance: .
j_gene: TRBJ2-7

CDR3aa: CATSPRGSGSSNQPQHF
CDR3nt: TGTGCCACCAGTCCCCGGGGATCTGGAAGTAGCAATCAGCCCCAGCATTTT
v_gene: TRBV24-1
d_gene: .
abundance: .
j_gene: TRBJ1-5

CDR3aa: CASSPETGGPGVGQPQHF
CDR3nt: TGTGCCAGCTCACCAGAGACAGGGGGTCCAGGCGTCGGTCAGCCCCAGCATTTT
v_gene: TRBV18
d_gene: TRBD1
abundance: .
j_gene: TRBJ1-5

CDR3aa: CASRDRGTDGYTF
CDR3nt: TGCGCCAGCAGGGACAGGGGGACGGATGGCTACACCTTC
v_gene: TRBV5-1
d_gene: TRBD1
abundance: .
j_gene: TRBJ1-2

CDR3aa: CASRRDSYTGELFF
CDR3nt: TGTGCCAGCAGGAGGGACTCCTACACCGGGGAGCTGTTTTTT
v_gene: TRBV27
d_gene: .
abundance: .
j_gene: TRBJ2-2

CDR3aa: CASSWDRGQNSPLHF
CDR3nt: TGTGCCAGCAGCTGGGACAGGGGGCAAAATTCACCCCTCCACTTT
v_gene: TRBV7-2
d_gene: TRBD1
abundance: .
j_gene: TRBJ1-6

CDR3aa: CASSLEARQPQHF
CDR3nt: TGTGCCAGCAGCTTAGAGGCGCGGCAGCCCCAGCATTTT
v_gene: TRBV11-2
d_gene: .
abundance: .
j_gene: TRBJ1-5

CDR3aa: CASSPRGGHGVGYTF
CDR3nt: TGTGCCAGCAGCCCTCGTGGAGGCCACGGTGTTGGCTACACCTTC
v_gene: TRBV9
d_gene: .
abundance: .
j_gene: TRBJ1-2